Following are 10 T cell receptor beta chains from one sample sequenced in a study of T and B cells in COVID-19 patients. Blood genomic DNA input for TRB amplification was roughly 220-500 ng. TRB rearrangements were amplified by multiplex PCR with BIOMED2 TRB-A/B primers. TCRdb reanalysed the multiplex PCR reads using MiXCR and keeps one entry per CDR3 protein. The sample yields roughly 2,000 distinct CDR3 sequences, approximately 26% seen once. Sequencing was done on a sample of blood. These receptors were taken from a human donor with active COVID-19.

As DNA, the CDR3 is TGCGCCAGCAGCTTCGGGTTAACTAGCGGGACAACCGAGACCCAGTACTTC. Its translation is CASSFGLTSGTTETQYF. V usage is TRBV5-1 and J usage is TRBJ2-5, with TRBD2 matching over 10 bases. Germline V gene sequence: CDR1 SGHRS, CDR2 YFSETQ. V gave up 2 bases and J gave up 5 bases; unmatched junction bases: 12. CDR3 length equals 17 residues.

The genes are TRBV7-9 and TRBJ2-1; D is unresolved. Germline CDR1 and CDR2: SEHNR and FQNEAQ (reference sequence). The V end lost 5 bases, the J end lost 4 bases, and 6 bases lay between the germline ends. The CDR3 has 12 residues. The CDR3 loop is CASSQEYNEQFF. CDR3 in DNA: TGTGCCAGCAGCCAAGAGTACAATGAGCAGTTCTTC.

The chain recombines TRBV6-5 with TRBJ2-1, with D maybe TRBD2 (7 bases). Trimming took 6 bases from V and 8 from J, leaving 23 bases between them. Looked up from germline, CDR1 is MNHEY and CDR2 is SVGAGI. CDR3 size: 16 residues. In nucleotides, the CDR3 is TGTGCCAGCAGCGACAGGTTGAGCTCTGGGGGGGATGAGCAGTTCTTC. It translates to CASSDRLSSGGDEQFF.

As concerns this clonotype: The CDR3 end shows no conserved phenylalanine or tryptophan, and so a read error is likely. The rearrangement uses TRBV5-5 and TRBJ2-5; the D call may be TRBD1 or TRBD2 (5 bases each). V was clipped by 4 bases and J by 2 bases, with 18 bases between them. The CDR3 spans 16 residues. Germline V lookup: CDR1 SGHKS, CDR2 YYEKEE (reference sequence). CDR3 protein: CASSGAGGRTQETQYV. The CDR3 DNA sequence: TGTGCCAGCAGCGGGGCCGGTGGGAGAACACAAGAGACCCAGTACGTC.

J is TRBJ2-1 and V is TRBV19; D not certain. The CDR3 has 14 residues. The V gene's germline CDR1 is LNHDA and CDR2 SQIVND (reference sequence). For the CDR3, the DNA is TGTGTTAGTAGTATCCCTGGGATGTACAATGAGCAGTTCTTC. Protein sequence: CVSSIPGMYNEQFF.

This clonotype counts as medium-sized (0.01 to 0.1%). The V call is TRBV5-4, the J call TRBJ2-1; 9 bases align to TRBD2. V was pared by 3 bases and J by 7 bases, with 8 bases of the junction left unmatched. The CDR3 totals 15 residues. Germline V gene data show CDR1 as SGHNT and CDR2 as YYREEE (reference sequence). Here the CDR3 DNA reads TGTGCCAGCAGCTGGACGCGTAGCGGGAGTAATGAGCAGTTCTTC. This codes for CASSWTRSGSNEQFF.

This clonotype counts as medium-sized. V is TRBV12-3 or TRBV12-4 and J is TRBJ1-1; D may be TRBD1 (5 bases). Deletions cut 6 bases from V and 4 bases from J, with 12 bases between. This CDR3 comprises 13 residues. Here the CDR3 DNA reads TGTGCCAGCAGCCTTGACAGTGGCACTGAAGCTTTCTTT. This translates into CASSLDSGTEAFF.

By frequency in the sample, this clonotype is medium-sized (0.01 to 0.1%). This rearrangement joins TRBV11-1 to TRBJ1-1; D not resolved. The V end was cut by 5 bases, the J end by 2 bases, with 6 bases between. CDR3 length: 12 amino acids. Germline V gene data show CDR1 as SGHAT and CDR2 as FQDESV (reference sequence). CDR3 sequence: CASSHRNTEAFF. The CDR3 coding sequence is TGTGCCAGCAGCCATAGAAACACTGAAGCTTTCTTT.

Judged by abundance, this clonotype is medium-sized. The CDR3 DNA reads TGTGCCTGGAGGAAATCCACAGATACGCAGTATTTT. Its protein is CAWRKSTDTQYF. V usage is TRBV30 and J usage is TRBJ2-3, with D hard to call. Germline V CDR1 and CDR2: GTSNPN, SVGIG (reference sequence). The CDR3 covers 12 residues. With 3 bases removed from V and 2 bases from J, the gap between germline ends came to 6 bases.

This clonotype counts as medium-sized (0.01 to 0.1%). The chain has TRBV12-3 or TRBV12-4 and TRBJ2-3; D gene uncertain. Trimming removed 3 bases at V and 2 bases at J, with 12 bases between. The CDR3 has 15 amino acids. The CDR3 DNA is TGTGCCAGCAGTTTGCTAAGGTCGAACACAGATACGCAGTATTTT. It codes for CASSLLRSNTDTQYF.